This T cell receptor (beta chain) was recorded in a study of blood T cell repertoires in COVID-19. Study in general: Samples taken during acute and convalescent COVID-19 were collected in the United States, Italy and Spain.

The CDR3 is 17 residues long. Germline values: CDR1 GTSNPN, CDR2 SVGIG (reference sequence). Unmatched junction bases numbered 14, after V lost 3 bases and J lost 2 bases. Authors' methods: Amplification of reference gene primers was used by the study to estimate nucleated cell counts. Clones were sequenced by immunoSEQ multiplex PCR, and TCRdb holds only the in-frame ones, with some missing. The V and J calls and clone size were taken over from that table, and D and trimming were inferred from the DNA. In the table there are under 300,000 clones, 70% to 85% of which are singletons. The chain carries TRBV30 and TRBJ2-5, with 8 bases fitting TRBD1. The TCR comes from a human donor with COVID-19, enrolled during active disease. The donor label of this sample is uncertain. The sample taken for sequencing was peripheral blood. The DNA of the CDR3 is TGTGCCTGGAGCCCAACCCGTCAACAGGGGGAACAAGAGACCCAGTACTTC. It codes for CAWSPTRQQGEQETQYF.